Each of the 17 T cell receptor beta chains below was sequenced from the same sample in a study of human CD8 memory T cell subsets. The authors made TCR beta libraries using UMI-labeled 5' RACE. TCRdb re-analyzed the 5' RACE reads; it lists each CDR3 protein once, without DNA. This sample's clone table lists roughly 4,200 distinct CDR3 sequences. Material for sequencing was CD8+ effector memory T cells (TEM) sorted from PBMCs. Documented subset: effector memory CD8 T cells, CCR7- CD45RO+ CD95+. The source of these receptors is a human donor in good health.

This clonotype is deemed medium-sized by its frequency. The chain employs TRBV6-4 and TRBJ2-2; TCRdb's D call, TRBD2, is unchecked because there is no DNA. Germline assignment: CDR1 MRHNA and CDR2 SNTAGT. The CDR3 has 14 amino acids. This chain's CDR3 is CASSTSGDTGELFF.

This clonotype is labeled medium-sized based on frequency. The chain recombines TRBV6-5 with TRBJ2-7; the TRBD1 assignment by TCRdb is unverifiable without DNA. Germline values: CDR1 MNHEY, CDR2 SVGAGI. This CDR3 is built from 14 residues. The CDR3 loop is CASSYGDSSYEQYF.

This clonotype is called medium-sized based on its frequency. The CDR3 here is CSVEAAQGDKAFF. The J gene is TRBJ1-1, the V gene TRBV29-1; TCRdb selects TRBD1, and the lack of DNA leaves this call unchecked. Per germline, CDR1 SQVTM and CDR2 ANQGSEA. This CDR3 spans 13 amino acids. Complete variable domain (other parts from reference TRBV29-1 and TRBJ1-1): SAVISQKPSRDICQRGTSLTIQCQVDSQVTMMFWYRQQPGQSLTLIATANQGSEATYESGFVIDKFPISRPNLTFSTLTVSNMSPEDSSIYLCSVEAAQGDKAFFGQGTRLTVV.

This chain joins TRBV7-9 and TRBJ2-7. This CDR3 has 13 amino acids. Germline CDR1 reads SEHNR; CDR2 reads FQNEAQ (reference sequence). The CDR3: CASSLGLRDEQYF.

This clonotype is called medium-sized (0.01 to 0.1%) based on its frequency. This chain connects TRBV6-2 or TRBV6-3 to TRBJ2-1; TCRdb outputs TRBD1, but without DNA this stays unchecked. The CDR3 contains 14 residues. Germline CDR1 and CDR2: MNHEY and SVGEGT. The CDR3 sequence is CASRVGAPSYEQFF.

The chain couples TRBV12-3 or TRBV12-4 to TRBJ1-1; there is no DNA to check the TCRdb D call of TRBD1. There are 14 residues in the CDR3. The CDR3 loop reads CASRPRSGLPEAFF.

The rearrangement joins TRBV6-1 to TRBJ2-2. The CDR3 spans 15 residues. Germline lookup yields CDR1 MNHNS and CDR2 SASEGT. The CDR3 region is CASSEEEGNTGELFF.

The CDR3 loop reads CASSPFQGAIEQYF. The chain couples TRBV12-3 or TRBV12-4 to TRBJ2-7; checking the TCRdb D call of TRBD1 is not possible without DNA. The CDR3 length is 14 residues.

The chain carries TRBV27 and TRBJ1-2; the TRBD1 assignment by TCRdb is unverifiable without DNA. Germline CDR1 MNHEY, CDR2 SMNVEV (reference sequence). CDR3 length equals 16 residues. CDR3 sequence reads: CASSWGAAHTVDGYTF.

The gene calls are TRBV7-9 and TRBJ1-1; the D call of TRBD1 rests on TCRdb alone, since no DNA is present to check it. The V gene's germline CDR1 is SEHNR and CDR2 FQNEAQ (reference sequence). The CDR3 consists of 16 residues. This CDR3 is CASSPGQPVSDTEAFF.

This clonotype ranks as medium-sized (0.01 to 0.1%) in terms of frequency. The gene calls are TRBV20-1 and TRBJ2-3; TCRdb's assignment of TRBD2 cannot be checked, as there is no DNA. The germline CDR1 and CDR2 sequences are DFQATT and SNEGSKA (reference sequence). The CDR3 extends over 16 amino acids. The CDR3 spells CSARDLVAGHTDTQYF.

The V call is TRBV20-1, the J call TRBJ1-1; TCRdb indicates TRBD1, and absent DNA this call remains unverified. The CDR3 consists of 12 residues. Germline CDR1 DFQATT, CDR2 SNEGSKA (reference sequence). CDR3 region: CSASAGTGKAFF.

This clonotype counts as large by frequency. The V and J genes are TRBV19 and TRBJ2-2; the TCRdb D gene call, TRBD1, has no DNA to confirm it. The CDR3 sequence is 15 residues long. CDR1 LNHDA and CDR2 SQIVND come from the germline V gene (reference sequence). CDR3 region: CASQSGQVDTGELFF.

This clonotype is called medium-sized based on its frequency. The rearrangement links TRBV20-1 to TRBJ1-1. Per germline, CDR1 DFQATT and CDR2 SNEGSKA (reference sequence). This CDR3 contains 13 residues. CDR3 loop: CSARYDRATEAFF.

The chain has TRBV20-1 and TRBJ2-5; there is no DNA to check the TCRdb D call of TRBD2. The CDR3 runs 18 residues. The V gene's germline CDR1 is DFQATT and CDR2 SNEGSKA (reference sequence). CDR3: CSALGREVAGERQETQYF.

This CDR3 is CASRHGQGDTGELFF. The chain links TRBV28 to TRBJ2-2; TCRdb returns TRBD1, unconfirmable since there is no DNA. The CDR3 has 15 residues. Looked up from germline, CDR1 is MDHEN and CDR2 is SYDVKM. The entire variable domain, with the rest obtained from reference TRBV28 and TRBJ2-2, is as follows: DVKVTQSSRYLVKRTGEKVFLECVQDMDHENMFWYRQDPGLGLRLIYFSYDVKMKEKGDIPEGYSVSREKKERFSLILESASTNQTSMYLCASRHGQGDTGELFFGEGSRLTVL.

The chain links TRBV7-9 to TRBJ2-1. The germline gives CDR1 SEHNR, CDR2 FQNEAQ (reference sequence). This CDR3 has 13 amino acids. CDR3 in amino acids: CASSPDLENEQFF.